This is a list of T cell receptor beta chains from one sample in a study of blood T cell repertoires in COVID-19. Here immunoSEQ multiplex PCR was the method, and the copy in TCRdb shows in-frame clones only, minus some. Among roughly 330,000 clones, roughly 90% were seen once, and the ten largest hold roughly 4.1%. Sequencing was carried out using peripheral blood. The receptors were gathered from a woman aged 45 to 65 with active or convalescent COVID-19. Both conserved end residues are part of each CDR3. D genes are given only for firm matches. The listing skips clone size in some rows; elsewhere it reads once, few, many or a size class.

clone size | D gene | CDR3 length | J gene | V gene | CDR3 DNA | CDR3 protein
- | - | 16 | TRBJ1-5 | TRBV6-2/TRBV6-3 | TGTGCCAGCAGTTACTCGCTACCTCAGGGGAATCAGCCCCAGCATTTT | CASSYSLPQGNQPQHF
- | TRBD1 | 13 | TRBJ1-1 | TRBV29-1 | TGCAGCGGCCGCAGGGGGATCGACACTGAAGCTTTCTTT | CSGRRGIDTEAFF
- | TRBD2 | 18 | TRBJ2-6 | TRBV4-3 | TGCGCCAGCAGCCATGGGAGGGAAGGGAGATCTGGGGCCAACGTCCTGACTTTC | CASSHGREGRSGANVLTF
- | TRBD2 | 13 | TRBJ2-7 | TRBV18 | TGTGCCAGCTCACCCGGGACTAGCGGCGAGCAGTACTTC | CASSPGTSGEQYF
- | - | 16 | TRBJ2-7 | TRBV6-5 | TGTGCCAGCAGTTACCAGGACAGTGCGCCAACCTACGAGCAGTACTTC | CASSYQDSAPTYEQYF
- | TRBD1 | 14 | TRBJ1-2 | TRBV27 | TGTGCCAGCACCGATAGGACAGGGGGCGGGGGCTACACCTTC | CASTDRTGGGGYTF
- | TRBD2 | 15 | TRBJ2-3 | TRBV7-2 | TGTGCCAGCAGTTTAGCGGGAGGTCAGCCAACGACGCAGTATTTT | CASSLAGGQPTTQYF
- | TRBD1 | 17 | TRBJ1-5 | TRBV19 | TGTGCCAGTAGTATGAGCCAGGGGGCATATAGCAATCAGCCCCAGCATTTT | CASSMSQGAYSNQPQHF
- | - | 13 | TRBJ2-7 | TRBV7-2 | TGTGCCAGCAGCTCAACAGGCTCCTACGAGCAGTACTTC | CASSSTGSYEQYF
once | - | 15 | TRBJ1-4 | TRBV6-1 | TGTGCCAGCAGTGAGTTGAGGGGACCGAGGACAGAACTGTTTTTT | CASSELRGPRTELFF
- | - | 12 | TRBJ1-1 | TRBV9 | TGTGCCAGCAGCGTACAACAGGGTGAAGCTTTCTTT | CASSVQQGEAFF
- | - | 15 | TRBJ2-1 | TRBV7-2 | TGTGCCAGCAGCTTAGCGATGAGCTCCTACAATGAGCAGTTCTTC | CASSLAMSSYNEQFF
- | TRBD1 | 14 | TRBJ1-2 | TRBV6-1 | TGTGCCAGCAGTGAAGGGACAGGGGCTTATGGCTACACCTTC | CASSEGTGAYGYTF
- | TRBD2 | 18 | TRBJ2-3 | TRBV7-2 | TGTGCCAGCAGCTTAAGACCCATAGCGGGGGGGCCGGTAGATACGCAGTATTTT | CASSLRPIAGGPVDTQYF
once | TRBD1 | 16 | TRBJ2-2 | TRBV4-3 | TGCGCCAGCAGCCAAGACGCAGCAGGGGGCACCGGGGAGCTGTTTTTT | CASSQDAAGGTGELFF
- | TRBD1 | 16 | TRBJ1-5 | TRBV18 | TGTGCCAGCTCACCATCGGCGGGACAGCCGAATCAGCCCCAGCATTTT | CASSPSAGQPNQPQHF
once | - | 14 | TRBJ1-1 | TRBV7-2 | TGTGCCAGCAGCTTGGGGGGGCCGGGGACTGAAGCTTTCTTT | CASSLGGPGTEAFF
- | - | 15 | TRBJ1-4 | TRBV19 | TGTGCCGATGGACACCCAGCTGCAACTAATGAAAAACTGTTTTTT | CADGHPAATNEKLFF
- | TRBD1 | 15 | TRBJ1-1 | TRBV18 | TGTGCCAGCTCACCCCTGACAGGGATGAACACTGAAGCTTTCTTT | CASSPLTGMNTEAFF
- | - | 14 | TRBJ2-2 | TRBV9 | TGTGCCAGCAGCACAAGCGGGAACACCGGGGAGCTGTTTTTT | CASSTSGNTGELFF
few | - | 14 | TRBJ2-2 | TRBV5-3 | TGTGCCCCCCAGGGGATTGCGAACACCGGGGAGCTGTTTTTT | CAPQGIANTGELFF
once | - | 15 | TRBJ2-7 | TRBV11-2 | TGTGCCAGCAGCCCTCCTAGGGACACCCCCTACGAGCAGTACTTC | CASSPPRDTPYEQYF
- | - | 14 | TRBJ2-2 | TRBV3-1/TRBV3-2 | TGTGCCAGCAGCCAAGTCGGTGACACCGGGGAGCTGTTTTTT | CASSQVGDTGELFF
- | TRBD2 | 19 | TRBJ2-3 | TRBV4-1 | TGCGCCAGCAGCCAAGAAAGGTTAAGGCCAGCGGGGGTCACAGATACGCAGTATTTT | CASSQERLRPAGVTDTQYF
- | - | 13 | TRBJ1-2 | TRBV28 | TGTGCCAGCAGCCCTCCCAGAGGATATGGCTACACCTTC | CASSPPRGYGYTF
few | - | 15 | TRBJ2-2 | TRBV7-8 | TGTGCCAGCAGCCTACTGGGGGGTAACACCGGGGAGCTGTTTTTT | CASSLLGGNTGELFF
- | TRBD2 | 15 | TRBJ2-5 | TRBV5-5 | TGTGCCAGCAGCTTGGGCATCACTAGCGGCGAGACCCAGTACTTC | CASSLGITSGETQYF
- | - | 12 | TRBJ2-7 | TRBV27 | TGTGCCAGCAGTTCCCCTTCCTACGAGCAGTACTTC | CASSSPSYEQYF
- | - | 14 | TRBJ1-5 | TRBV7-9 | TGTGCCAGCAGCTTAGGAGACAGTTATCAGCCCCAGCATTTT | CASSLGDSYQPQHF
- | - | 16 | TRBJ1-1 | TRBV4-2 | TGTGCCAGCAGCCAAGATCTGAGCCGTCAGAACACTGAAGCTTTCTTT | CASSQDLSRQNTEAFF
- | - | 14 | TRBJ1-3 | TRBV7-2 | TGTGCCAGCAGCGCCACAGGGTCTGGAAACACCATATATTTT | CASSATGSGNTIYF
- | TRBD1 | 13 | TRBJ2-7 | TRBV7-3 | TGTGCCAGCGGCCCGGGACAGGGAGCCGAGCAGTACTTC | CASGPGQGAEQYF
- | - | 14 | TRBJ1-5 | TRBV5-1 | TGCGCCAGCAGCTTGGTCAGGTACAATCAGCCCCAGCATTTT | CASSLVRYNQPQHF
- | TRBD2 | 15 | TRBJ2-3 | TRBV7-2 | TGTGCCAGCAGTCCGCTAGCGGGGGGAACAGATACGCAGTATTTT | CASSPLAGGTDTQYF
- | TRBD2 | 16 | TRBJ2-5 | TRBV7-2 | TGTGCCAGCAGCTTAGCCCAGCGGGGGGGCCAAGAGACCCAGTACTTC | CASSLAQRGGQETQYF
- | - | 14 | TRBJ1-2 | TRBV6-5 | TGTGCCAGCAGTTACTCCCTGTCAGGCTATGGCTACACCTTC | CASSYSLSGYGYTF
- | - | 15 | TRBJ1-6 | TRBV5-4 | TGTGCCAGCAGCTTGGGAGGCAGCGCAAATTCACCCCTCCACTTT | CASSLGGSANSPLHF
- | - | 15 | TRBJ1-1 | TRBV2 | TGTGCCAGCAGTGAACCGATTGGGGGCTACACTGAAGCTTTCTTT | CASSEPIGGYTEAFF
- | - | 16 | TRBJ1-5 | TRBV7-8 | TGTGCCAGCAGCTTGGGGTACGGGGGGAGCAATCAGCCCCAGCATTTT | CASSLGYGGSNQPQHF
- | - | 13 | TRBJ1-1 | TRBV27 | TGTGCCAGCAGTTTATACGGGAACACTGAAGCTTTCTTT | CASSLYGNTEAFF
once | - | 12 | TRBJ2-1 | TRBV30 | TGTGCCTGGGGGCGGGACTACAATGAGCAGTTCTTC | CAWGRDYNEQFF
- | - | 15 | TRBJ1-4 | TRBV7-9 | TGTGCCAGCAGCCAATGGGAGGGGGATAATGAAAAACTGTTTTTT | CASSQWEGDNEKLFF
- | - | 12 | TRBJ2-5 | TRBV5-1 | TGCGCCAGCAGCCTCCGCCAAGAGACCCAGTACTTC | CASSLRQETQYF
- | TRBD2 | 15 | TRBJ2-1 | TRBV5-1 | TGCGCCAGCAGCATATCCCTAGCGGGAGCCAATGAGCAGTTCTTC | CASSISLAGANEQFF
- | - | 15 | TRBJ2-1 | TRBV30 | TGTGCCTGGAGTGTAAGAGTGGGTACGGGCAATGAGCAGTTCTTC | CAWSVRVGTGNEQFF
- | - | 13 | TRBJ2-7 | TRBV10-2 | TGCGCCAGCAGTGAGACATTTGACTACGAGCAGTACTTC | CASSETFDYEQYF
- | - | 13 | TRBJ2-1 | TRBV6-4 | TGTGCCAGAATGACTGGCGCCTACAATGAGCAGTTCTTC | CARMTGAYNEQFF
- | TRBD1 | 18 | TRBJ1-1 | TRBV5-5 | TGTGCCAGCAGCGTGAGGGGTGACAGGGATTGGGTGAACACTGAAGCTTTCTTT | CASSVRGDRDWVNTEAFF
few | TRBD1 | 18 | TRBJ2-7 | TRBV4-1 | TGCGCCAGCAGCCAAGAATTTGACGGGACAGGGGATTCCTACGAGCAGTACTTC | CASSQEFDGTGDSYEQYF
- | TRBD2 | 17 | TRBJ2-7 | TRBV27 | TGTGCCAGCAGTTCCCTAGCGGGAGACCCGGCCTCCTACGAGCAGTACTTC | CASSSLAGDPASYEQYF
- | TRBD2 | 16 | TRBJ2-7 | TRBV15 | TGTGCCACCAGCCAACTCCTAGCGGGAGGCTCCTACGAGCAGTACTTC | CATSQLLAGGSYEQYF
- | - | 13 | TRBJ1-5 | TRBV10-3 | TGTGCCATCGGGAGTACTGGCAATCAGCCCCAGCATTTT | CAIGSTGNQPQHF
- | - | 16 | TRBJ2-4 | TRBV2 | TGTGCCAGCAGTGAAGGACTTCTGAAAGCCAAAAACATTCAGTACTTC | CASSEGLLKAKNIQYF
once | - | 12 | TRBJ1-1 | TRBV7-2 | TGTGCCAGCAGCTTCAGGAACACTGAAGCTTTCTTT | CASSFRNTEAFF
- | TRBD1 | 14 | TRBJ2-7 | TRBV24-1 | TGTGCCACCAGTGATTCGACAGGGGGCAACGAGCAGTACTTC | CATSDSTGGNEQYF
- | - | 15 | TRBJ1-1 | TRBV21-1 | TGTGCCAGCAGCACACAGGGGGGCAAATACACTGAAGCTTTCTTT | CASSTQGGKYTEAFF
once | - | 16 | TRBJ1-5 | TRBV7-2 | TGTGCCAGCAGCCTTAGCGGAGGGGCTGGCAATCAGCCCCAGCATTTT | CASSLSGGAGNQPQHF
- | TRBD1 | 17 | TRBJ1-2 | TRBV7-2 | TGTGCCAGCAGCTTAGATTACTCAGGGGGGAATAGTGGTGGCTACACCTTC | CASSLDYSGGNSGGYTF
- | TRBD2 | 17 | TRBJ2-3 | TRBV14 | TGTGCCAGCAGTCAAAGGCTAGCGGGGGACCTGCGGGATACGCAGTATTTT | CASSQRLAGDLRDTQYF